This T cell receptor (beta chain) was found in a study of blood T cell repertoires in COVID-19. About the research overall: Italy, Spain and the United States were the sources of the convalescent and acute COVID-19 samples.

Sequenced by immunoSEQ multiplex PCR; TCRdb stores in-frame clones only, minus some. The sample has under 300,000 clones, about 87% seen once; the top ten hold 2.5% to 3%. CDR3 length: 13 amino acids. Germline CDR1 reads MDHEN; CDR2 reads SYDVKM. V gave up 6 bases and J gave up 6 bases; unmatched junction bases: 5. Material for sequencing was PBMCs or T cells enriched from blood (not recorded which). This rearrangement joins TRBV28 to TRBJ1-2; 9 nucleotides agree with TRBD1. This TCR came from a woman aged 50 to 65 who had recovered from COVID-19. The CDR3 DNA follows: TGTGCCAGCAGAGGACAGGGGCAGAATGGCTACACCTTC. Protein: CASRGQGQNGYTF.